A single sample gave rise to the 11 T cell receptor beta chains below, sequenced in a study of T cell responses to AZD1222 COVID-19 vaccine. This table comes from immunoSEQ multiplex PCR, and its TCRdb copy is limited to in-frame clones, with some not included. The sample includes around 140,000 clones, 85% to 95% of them seen just once. Sample: peripheral blood, taken after recovery from COVID-19. These receptors were taken from an adult who had recovered from COVID-19.

This chain joins TRBV6-6 and TRBJ1-1; perhaps TRBD1 as D (6 bases). The germline V gene has CDR1 MNHNY and CDR2 SVGAGI (reference sequence). This CDR3 spans 16 amino acids. The V end was cut by 2 bases, the J end by 1 base, with 14 bases between. The CDR3 DNA reads TGTGCCAGCAGTTACCTCGTAACAGGGCAGAACACTGAAGCTTTCTTT. Its protein product is CASSYLVTGQNTEAFF.

V gene TRBV3-1 (or the pseudogene TRBV3-2) combines with J gene TRBJ2-7, with 7 bases lining up with TRBD1. Germline CDR1 reads LGHDT; CDR2 reads YNNKEL (reference sequence). The CDR3 is made up of 16 amino acids. V shed 4 bases and J 0 bases; nucleotides not matched to a gene: 9. CDR3 in amino acids: CASSPHRDRTSYEQYF. DNA for the CDR3: TGTGCCAGCAGCCCCCACCGGGACAGAACCTCCTACGAGCAGTACTTC.

This chain uses TRBV7-8 with TRBJ1-5, with D maybe TRBD1 (5 bases). Germline loops: CDR1 SGHVS, CDR2 FQNEAQ. V was pared by 3 bases and J by 2 bases, with 14 bases between. CDR3 length equals 16 residues. CDR3 bases: TGTGCCAGCAGCTTGGAGGGGAAGGAGGGCAATCAGCCCCAGCATTTT. Protein sequence: CASSLEGKEGNQPQHF.

The chain carries TRBV6-5 and TRBJ2-1, with D tentatively TRBD1 (6 bases). The CDR3 runs to 15 residues. V lost 6 bases and J 3 bases, leaving 15 bases between the germline ends. Germline loops: CDR1 MNHEY, CDR2 SVGAGI. The DNA of the CDR3 is TGTGCCAGCAGACCCAGGGACAACCTCTACAATGAGCAGTTCTTC. Protein: CASRPRDNLYNEQFF.

This sequence joins TRBV4-2 and TRBJ1-2, with D possibly matching TRBD1 (6 bases). The germline gives CDR1 LGHNA, CDR2 YNFKEQ. The CDR3 sequence is 15 residues long. The V end lost 0 bases, the J end lost 4 bases, and 12 bases lay between the germline ends. CDR3 coding DNA: TGTGCCAGCAGCCAAGAAAGGGGGAACGGCTATGGCTACACCTTC. Protein product: CASSQERGNGYGYTF.

This clone showed up just once. This sample also contains other DNA sequences that code for the same CDR3. The chain recombines TRBV9 with TRBJ2-7, with 12 positions matching TRBD2. The CDR3 loop spans 15 amino acids. The V gene end was trimmed by 2 bases and the J gene end by 7 bases; junction bases not matched to a gene: 7. In germline, CDR1 is SGDLS, CDR2 YYNGEE. CDR3 sequence: CASSVLAGGPGEQYF. CDR3 sequence (DNA): TGTGCCAGCAGCGTCCTAGCGGGAGGGCCGGGGGAGCAGTACTTC.

This sequence joins TRBV19 and TRBJ2-2, with D unresolved. The length of the CDR3 is 14 residues. The V end was cut by 3 bases, the J end by 7 bases, with 12 bases between. Germline-derived CDR1 and CDR2 are LNHDA and SQIVND (reference sequence). CDR3 sequence (DNA): TGTGCCAGTAGTATGTGGATGTTCGACGGGGAGCTGTTTTTT. Translated: CASSMWMFDGELFF.

In its sample, this clone was seen once. The rearrangement links TRBV6-5 to TRBJ2-7; D might be TRBD1 (5 bases). CDR1 and CDR2 (germline): MNHEY, SVGAGI. The V end lost 9 bases, the J end lost 6 bases, and 12 bases lay between the germline ends. This CDR3 is 11 amino acids long. The CDR3 loop is CASRGSLEQYF. CDR3 nucleotide sequence: TGTGCCAGTAGGGGCAGTCTCGAGCAGTACTTC.

This clone appeared a single time. V usage is TRBV3-1 (or the pseudogene TRBV3-2) and J usage is TRBJ1-2, with D possibly being TRBD1 (5 bases). Looked up from germline, CDR1 is LGHDT and CDR2 is YNNKEL (reference sequence). This CDR3 has 16 amino acids. Trimming removed 0 bases from V and 7 bases from J, with 18 bases in between. The CDR3, as DNA: TGTGCCAGCAGCCAAGAGGGATCGAGGGGCGTTCGTGGCTACACCTTC. It encodes CASSQEGSRGVRGYTF.

The CDR3 loop is CASMLDRVDYGYTF. CDR3 DNA sequence: TGTGCCAGCATGCTGGACAGAGTAGACTATGGCTACACCTTC. This chain joins TRBV13 and TRBJ1-2; TRBD1 might be the D (6 bases). This CDR3 has 14 amino acids. Per germline, CDR1 PRHDT and CDR2 FYEKMQ (reference sequence). V was cut by 7 bases and J by 3 bases, with 15 bases left in between.

The chain carries TRBV27 and TRBJ2-1, with 10 positions matching TRBD2. The V and J ends lost 5 bases and 3 bases, in that order; junction bases with no gene match: 7. There are 16 residues in the CDR3. CDR1 MNHEY and CDR2 SMNVEV come from the germline V gene (reference sequence). This CDR3 reads CASSPHPSGSYNEQFF. Written as DNA, the CDR3 is TGTGCCAGCAGTCCCCATCCTAGCGGGAGCTACAATGAGCAGTTCTTC.